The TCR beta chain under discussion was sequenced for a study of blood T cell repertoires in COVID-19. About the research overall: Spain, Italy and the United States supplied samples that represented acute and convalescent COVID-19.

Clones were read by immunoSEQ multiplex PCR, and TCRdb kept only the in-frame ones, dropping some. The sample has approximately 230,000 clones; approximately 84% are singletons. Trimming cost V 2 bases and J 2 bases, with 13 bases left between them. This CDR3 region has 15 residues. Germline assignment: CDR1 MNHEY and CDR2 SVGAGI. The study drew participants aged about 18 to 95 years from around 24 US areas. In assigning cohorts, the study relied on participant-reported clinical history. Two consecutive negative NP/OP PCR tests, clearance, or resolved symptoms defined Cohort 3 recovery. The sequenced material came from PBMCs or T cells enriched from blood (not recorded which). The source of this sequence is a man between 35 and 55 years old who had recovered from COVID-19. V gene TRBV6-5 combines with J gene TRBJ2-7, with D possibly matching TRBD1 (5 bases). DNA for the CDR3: TGTGCCAGCAGTTACCTCAGGGCAGCGCCCTACGAGCAGTACTTC. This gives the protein CASSYLRAAPYEQYF.